The rows below give T cell receptor beta chains drawn from one sample of a study of blood T cell repertoires in COVID-19. Clones were sequenced by immunoSEQ multiplex PCR, and TCRdb holds only the in-frame ones, with some missing. The sample holds hundreds of thousands of clones, nearly 90% seen once. The specimen was peripheral blood. Receptor source: a man between 18 and 29 years old with COVID-19, enrolled during active disease. Both conserved end residues are part of each CDR3.

v_call	j_call	cdr3_aa
TRBV19	TRBJ2-3	CASSLRQGTDTQYF
TRBV6-5	TRBJ2-7	CASQGNYEQYF
TRBV2	TRBJ2-1	CATKGRGEQFF
TRBV12-3/TRBV12-4	TRBJ1-5	CASAPWAGQPQHF
TRBV5-1	TRBJ1-1	CASSLGQTTEAFF
TRBV2	TRBJ2-7	CASSGDRGPYEQYF
TRBV30	TRBJ1-5	CAWSWTEDQPQHF
TRBV10-3	TRBJ1-4	CAISDRGPPNEKLFF
TRBV7-8	TRBJ1-3	CASSLRTGGLPGDTIYF
TRBV3-1/TRBV3-2	TRBJ2-2	CASSQTGVGTGELFF
TRBV19	TRBJ2-1	CACKSGLATNEQFF
TRBV19	TRBJ2-1	CASRSSGAFYNEQFF
TRBV5-6	TRBJ2-3	CASSFSTLKSTDTQYF
TRBV18	TRBJ2-7	CASSETGYYEQYF
TRBV2	TRBJ2-1	CASKGLAGDYNEQFF
TRBV3-1/TRBV3-2	TRBJ1-2	CASSPLEPTRGSGYTF
TRBV27	TRBJ2-5	CASSPKPPGETQYF
TRBV27	TRBJ2-2	CASSQYRGRTGELFF
TRBV6-5	TRBJ2-5	CASRGLAGEETQYF
TRBV7-9	TRBJ1-6	CASSLGGLGSPLHF
TRBV16	TRBJ2-2	CASSPPGLELFF
TRBV7-7	TRBJ2-5	CASSLAQDRQETQYF
TRBV7-6	TRBJ2-7	CASSPGSGANYEQYF
TRBV5-8	TRBJ1-5	CASSFYGGGSPSNQPQHF
TRBV19	TRBJ2-3	CASSISPGQAPDTQYF
TRBV6-2/TRBV6-3	TRBJ2-1	CASSSRIPSIYNEQFF
TRBV14	TRBJ1-6	CASLARLNSPLHF
TRBV13	TRBJ2-7	CASSFVQQGYHEQYF
TRBV3-1/TRBV3-2	TRBJ2-1	CASSQVRAEQFF
TRBV18	TRBJ2-7	CASSPSGGGVWYEQYF
TRBV30	TRBJ1-2	CAWRGASSVRPVKYGYTF
TRBV5-4	TRBJ1-3	CASSKDRSSGNTIYF
TRBV27	TRBJ1-5	CASSPGQGAYQPQHF
TRBV5-1	TRBJ1-1	CASSLGAANTEAFF
TRBV7-9	TRBJ2-3	CASSFRGVEDTQYF
TRBV6-5	TRBJ2-7	CASSYSMAGGYEQYF
TRBV27	TRBJ2-7	CASNLAGGPSYEQYF
TRBV19	TRBJ2-1	CASSIELAAYNEQFF
TRBV6-5	TRBJ1-2	CASSYSAGEYGYTF
TRBV11-3	TRBJ2-5	CASSLGLAGGRETQYF